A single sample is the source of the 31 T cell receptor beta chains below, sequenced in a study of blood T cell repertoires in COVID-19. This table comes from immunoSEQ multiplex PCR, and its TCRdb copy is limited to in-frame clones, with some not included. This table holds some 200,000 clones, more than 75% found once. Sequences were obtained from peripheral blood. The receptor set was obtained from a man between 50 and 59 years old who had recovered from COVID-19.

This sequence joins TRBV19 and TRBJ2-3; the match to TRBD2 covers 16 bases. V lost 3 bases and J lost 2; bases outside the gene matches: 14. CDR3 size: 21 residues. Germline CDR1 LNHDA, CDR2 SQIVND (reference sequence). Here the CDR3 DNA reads TGTGCCAGTAGTATCGGACAGGTAGGGACTAGCGGGAGGGAAAACACAGATACGCAGTATTTT. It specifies CASSIGQVGTSGRENTDTQYF.

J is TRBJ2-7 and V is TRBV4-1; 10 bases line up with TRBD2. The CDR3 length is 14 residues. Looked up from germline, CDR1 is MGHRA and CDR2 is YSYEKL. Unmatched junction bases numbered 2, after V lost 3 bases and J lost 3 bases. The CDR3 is CASSQGLANYEQYF. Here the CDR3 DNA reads TGCGCCAGCAGCCAGGGACTAGCGAACTACGAGCAGTACTTC.

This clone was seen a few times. The CDR3 here is CASSPTVSPLHF. The CDR3, as DNA: TGTGCCAGCAGCCCGACAGTTTCACCCCTCCACTTT. This chain connects TRBV7-2 to TRBJ1-6, with D tentatively TRBD1 (5 bases). The V and J ends lost 5 bases and 9 bases respectively, with 8 bases between them. The germline V gene encodes CDR1 SGHTA and CDR2 FQGNSA. The length of the CDR3 is 12 residues.

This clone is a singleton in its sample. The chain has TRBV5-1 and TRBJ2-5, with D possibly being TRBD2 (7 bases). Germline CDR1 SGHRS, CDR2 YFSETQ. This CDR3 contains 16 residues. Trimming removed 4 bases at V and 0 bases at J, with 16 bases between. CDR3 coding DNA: TGCGCCAGCAGCCTCCGGGGGCGGGGGTACCAAGAGACCCAGTACTTC. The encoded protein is CASSLRGRGYQETQYF.

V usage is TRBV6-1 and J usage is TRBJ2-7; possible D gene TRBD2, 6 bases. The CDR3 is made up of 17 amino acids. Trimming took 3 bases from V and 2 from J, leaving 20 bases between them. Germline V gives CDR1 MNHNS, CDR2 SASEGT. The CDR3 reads CASSEGAYLAYAYEQYF. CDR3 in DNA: TGTGCCAGCAGTGAGGGAGCGTACCTAGCGTATGCCTACGAGCAGTACTTC.

CDR3 coding DNA: TGTGCCAGCAGTCCACTTACTCAGGGGGAAAGCAATCAGCCCCAGCATTTT. Its translation is CASSPLTQGESNQPQHF. The rearrangement uses TRBV27 and TRBJ1-5, with TRBD1 matching over 7 bases. In germline, CDR1 is MNHEY, CDR2 SMNVEV (reference sequence). CDR3 size: 17 residues. V dropped 5 bases and J dropped 1; count of bases not matched to a gene: 11.

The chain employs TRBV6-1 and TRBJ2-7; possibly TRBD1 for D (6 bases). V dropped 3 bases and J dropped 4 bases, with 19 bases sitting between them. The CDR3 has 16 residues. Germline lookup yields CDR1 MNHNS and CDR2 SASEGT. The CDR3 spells CASSELQGALRYEQYF. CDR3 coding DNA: TGTGCCAGCAGTGAGCTACAGGGTGCTCTGCGTTACGAGCAGTACTTC.

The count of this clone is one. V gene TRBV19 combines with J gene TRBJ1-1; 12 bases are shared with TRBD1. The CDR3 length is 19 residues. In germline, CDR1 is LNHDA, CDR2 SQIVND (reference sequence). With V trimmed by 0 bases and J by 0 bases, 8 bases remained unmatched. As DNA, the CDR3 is TGTGCCAGTAGTATAGAGGGACAGGGGGCTTCTAAAGTGAACACTGAAGCTTTCTTT. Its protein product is CASSIEGQGASKVNTEAFF.

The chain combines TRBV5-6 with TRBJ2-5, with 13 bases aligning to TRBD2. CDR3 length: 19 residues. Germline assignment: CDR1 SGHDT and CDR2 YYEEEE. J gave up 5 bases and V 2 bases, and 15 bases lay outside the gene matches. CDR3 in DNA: TGTGCCAGCAGCTTCTTCGTCTTACTAGCGGGAGGGCCTGGTGAGACCCAGTACTTC. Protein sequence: CASSFFVLLAGGPGETQYF. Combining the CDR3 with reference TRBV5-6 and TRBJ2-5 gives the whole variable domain DAGVTQSPTHLIKTRGQQVTLRCSPKSGHDTVSWYQQALGQGPQFIFQYYEEEERQRGNFPDRFSGHQFPNYSSELNVNALLLGDSALYLCASSFFVLLAGGPGETQYFGPGTRLLVL.

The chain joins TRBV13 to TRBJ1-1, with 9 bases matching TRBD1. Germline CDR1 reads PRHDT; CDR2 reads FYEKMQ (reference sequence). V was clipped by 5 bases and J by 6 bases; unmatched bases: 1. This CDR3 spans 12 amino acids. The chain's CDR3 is CASSRTGAEAFF. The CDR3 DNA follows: TGTGCCAGCAGCCGGACAGGGGCTGAAGCTTTCTTT. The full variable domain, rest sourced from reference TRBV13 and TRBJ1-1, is AAGVIQSPRHLIKEKRETATLKCYPIPRHDTVYWYQQGPGQDPQFLISFYEKMQSDKGSIPDRFSAQQFSDYHSELNMSSLELGDSALYFCASSRTGAEAFFGQGTRLTVV.

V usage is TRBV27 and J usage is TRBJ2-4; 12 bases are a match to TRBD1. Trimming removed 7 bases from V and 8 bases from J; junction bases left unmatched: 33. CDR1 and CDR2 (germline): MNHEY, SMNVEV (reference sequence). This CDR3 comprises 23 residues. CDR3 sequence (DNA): TGTGCCAGCAAGTCCTTAACGATAGCAGAGACCGGGACAGGGGGCGCGAGAGGGGACATTCAGTACTTC. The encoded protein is CASKSLTIAETGTGGARGDIQYF.

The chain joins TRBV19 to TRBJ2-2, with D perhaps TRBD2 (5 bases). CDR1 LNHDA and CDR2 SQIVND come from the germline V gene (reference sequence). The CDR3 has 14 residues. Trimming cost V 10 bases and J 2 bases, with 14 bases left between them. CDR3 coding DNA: TGTGCCACCAGTTATAGGACTAACACCGGGGAGCTGTTTTTT. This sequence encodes CATSYRTNTGELFF.

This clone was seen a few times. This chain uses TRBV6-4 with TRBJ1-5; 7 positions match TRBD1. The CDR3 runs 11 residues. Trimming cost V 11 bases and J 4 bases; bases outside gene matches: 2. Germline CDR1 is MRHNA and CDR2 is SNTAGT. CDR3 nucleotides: TGTGCCGTGACAGGGAATCAGCCCCAGCATTTT. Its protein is CAVTGNQPQHF.

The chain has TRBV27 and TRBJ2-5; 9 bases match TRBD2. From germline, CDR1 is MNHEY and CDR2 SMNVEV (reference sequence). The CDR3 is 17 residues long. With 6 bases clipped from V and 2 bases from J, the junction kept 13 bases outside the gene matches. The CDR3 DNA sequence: TGTGCCAGCAGCCCCCCCAGACTAGCGGTAACTCAAGAGACCCAGTACTTC. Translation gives CASSPPRLAVTQETQYF.

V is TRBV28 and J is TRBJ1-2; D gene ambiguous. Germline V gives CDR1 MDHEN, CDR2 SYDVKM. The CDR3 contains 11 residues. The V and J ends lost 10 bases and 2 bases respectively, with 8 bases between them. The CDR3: CATSGNYGYTF. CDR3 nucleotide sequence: TGTGCCACCTCGGGAAACTATGGCTACACCTTC.

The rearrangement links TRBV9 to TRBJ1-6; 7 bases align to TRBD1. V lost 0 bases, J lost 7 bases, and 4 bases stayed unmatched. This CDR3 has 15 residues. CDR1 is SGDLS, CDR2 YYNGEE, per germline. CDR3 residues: CASSVEGQRNSPLHF. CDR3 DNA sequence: TGTGCCAGCAGCGTAGAGGGACAGAGGAATTCACCCCTCCACTTT.

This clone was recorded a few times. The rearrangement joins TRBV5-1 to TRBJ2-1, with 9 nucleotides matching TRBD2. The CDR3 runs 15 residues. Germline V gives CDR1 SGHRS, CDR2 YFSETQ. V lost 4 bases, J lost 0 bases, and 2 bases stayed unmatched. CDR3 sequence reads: CASSLTSGSYNEQFF. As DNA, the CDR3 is TGCGCCAGCAGCCTGACTAGCGGCTCCTACAATGAGCAGTTCTTC.

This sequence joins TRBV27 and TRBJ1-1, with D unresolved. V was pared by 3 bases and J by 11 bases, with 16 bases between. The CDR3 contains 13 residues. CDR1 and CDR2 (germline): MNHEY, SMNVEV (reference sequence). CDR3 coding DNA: TGTGCCAGCAGTTTCCCCGGCGGGTCTCGGGCTTTCTTT. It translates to CASSFPGGSRAFF.

CDR3 nucleotides: TGTGCCATCAGTGAGTTCAGCGGGAGTGGGTACGAGCAGTACTTC. It codes for CAISEFSGSGYEQYF. V gene TRBV10-3 combines with J gene TRBJ2-7, with 8 bases identical to TRBD2. CDR3 length: 15 amino acids. V gave up 1 base and J gave up 4 bases; unmatched junction bases: 6. Germline CDR1 and CDR2: ENHRY and SYGVKD.

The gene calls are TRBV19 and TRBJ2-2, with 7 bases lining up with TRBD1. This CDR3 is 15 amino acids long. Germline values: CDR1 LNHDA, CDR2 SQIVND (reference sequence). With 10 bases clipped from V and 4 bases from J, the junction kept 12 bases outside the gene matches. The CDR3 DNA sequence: TGTGCCACCTACAGGGGCCGCTGGGGCACCGGGGAGCTGTTTTTT. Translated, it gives CATYRGRWGTGELFF.

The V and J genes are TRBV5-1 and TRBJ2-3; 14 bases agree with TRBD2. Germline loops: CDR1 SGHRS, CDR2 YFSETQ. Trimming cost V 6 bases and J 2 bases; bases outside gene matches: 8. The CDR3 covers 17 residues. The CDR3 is CASIPGLAGVFTDTQYF. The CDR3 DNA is TGCGCCAGCATTCCGGGACTAGCGGGAGTATTCACAGATACGCAGTATTTT. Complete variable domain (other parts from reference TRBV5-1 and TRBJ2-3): KAGVTQTPRYLIKTRGQQVTLSCSPISGHRSVSWYQQTPGQGLQFLFEYFSETQRNKGNFPGRFSGRQFSNSRSEMNVSTLELGDSALYLCASIPGLAGVFTDTQYFGPGTRLTVL.

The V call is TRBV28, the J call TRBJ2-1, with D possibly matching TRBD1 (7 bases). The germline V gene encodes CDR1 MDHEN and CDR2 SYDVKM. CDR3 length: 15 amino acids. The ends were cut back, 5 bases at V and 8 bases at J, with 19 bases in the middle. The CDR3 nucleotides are TGTGCCAGCAGTCTAGATGGAGGGGGCGTCGATGAGCAGTTCTTC. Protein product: CASSLDGGGVDEQFF.

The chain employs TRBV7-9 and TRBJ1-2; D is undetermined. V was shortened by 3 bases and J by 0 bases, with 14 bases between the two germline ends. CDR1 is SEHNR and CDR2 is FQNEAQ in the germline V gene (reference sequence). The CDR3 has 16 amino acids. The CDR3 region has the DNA TGTGCCAGCAGCTTGATCAATGGTCTAGCTAACTATGGCTACACCTTC. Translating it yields CASSLINGLANYGYTF.

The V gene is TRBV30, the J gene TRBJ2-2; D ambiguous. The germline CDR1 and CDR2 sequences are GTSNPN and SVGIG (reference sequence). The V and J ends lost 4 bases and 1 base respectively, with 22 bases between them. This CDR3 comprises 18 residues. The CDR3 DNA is TGTGCCTGGAATTCGGGTTTCACCATCACCCAGAACACCGGGGAGCTGTTTTTT. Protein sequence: CAWNSGFTITQNTGELFF.

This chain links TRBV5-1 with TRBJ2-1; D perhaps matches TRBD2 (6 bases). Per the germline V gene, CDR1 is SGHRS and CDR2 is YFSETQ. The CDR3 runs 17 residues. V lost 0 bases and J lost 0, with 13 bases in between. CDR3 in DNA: TGCGCCAGCAGCTTGGACGGGTGGGAGGCCTCCTACAATGAGCAGTTCTTC. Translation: CASSLDGWEASYNEQFF.

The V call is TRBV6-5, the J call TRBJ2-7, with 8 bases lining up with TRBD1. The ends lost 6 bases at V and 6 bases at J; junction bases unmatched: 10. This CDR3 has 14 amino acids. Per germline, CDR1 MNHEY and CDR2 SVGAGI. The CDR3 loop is CASSWGGQGGEQYF. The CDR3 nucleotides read TGTGCCAGCAGCTGGGGCGGACAGGGAGGCGAGCAGTACTTC.

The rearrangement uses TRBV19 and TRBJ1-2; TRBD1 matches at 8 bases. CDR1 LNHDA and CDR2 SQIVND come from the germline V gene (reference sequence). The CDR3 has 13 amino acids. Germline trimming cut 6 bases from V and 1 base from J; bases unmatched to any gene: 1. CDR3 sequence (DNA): TGTGCCAGTAGGGGACAGGATAACTATGGCTACACCTTC. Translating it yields CASRGQDNYGYTF.

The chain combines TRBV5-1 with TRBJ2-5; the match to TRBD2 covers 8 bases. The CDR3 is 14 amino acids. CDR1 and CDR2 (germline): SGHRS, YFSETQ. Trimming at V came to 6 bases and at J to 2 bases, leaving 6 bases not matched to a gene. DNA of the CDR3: TGCGCCAGCAATAGCGGGGCACCTCAAGAGACCCAGTACTTC. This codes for CASNSGAPQETQYF.

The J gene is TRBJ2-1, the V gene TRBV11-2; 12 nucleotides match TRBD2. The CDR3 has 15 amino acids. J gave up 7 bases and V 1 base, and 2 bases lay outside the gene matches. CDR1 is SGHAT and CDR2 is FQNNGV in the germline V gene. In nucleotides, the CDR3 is TGTGCCAGCAGCTTAGGAACTAGCGGGAGGAATGAGCAGTTCTTC. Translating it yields CASSLGTSGRNEQFF. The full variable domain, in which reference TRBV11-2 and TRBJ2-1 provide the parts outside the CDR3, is EAGVAQSPRYKIIEKRQSVAFWCNPISGHATLYWYQQILGQGPKLLIQFQNNGVVDDSQLPKDRFSAERLKGVDSTLKIQPAKLEDSAVYLCASSLGTSGRNEQFFGPGTRLTVL.

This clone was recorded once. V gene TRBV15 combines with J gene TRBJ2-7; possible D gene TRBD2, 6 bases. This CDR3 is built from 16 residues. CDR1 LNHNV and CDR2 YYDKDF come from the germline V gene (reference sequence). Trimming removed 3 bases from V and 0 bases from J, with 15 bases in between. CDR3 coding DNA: TGTGCCACCAGCAGGAACTCCCGGGACTTCTCCTACGAGCAGTACTTC. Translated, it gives CATSRNSRDFSYEQYF.

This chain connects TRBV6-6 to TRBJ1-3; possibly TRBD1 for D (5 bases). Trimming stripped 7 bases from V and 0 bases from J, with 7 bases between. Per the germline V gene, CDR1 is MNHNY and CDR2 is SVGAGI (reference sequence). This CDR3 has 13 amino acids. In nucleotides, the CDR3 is TGTGCCAGCACCGACAGCTCTGGAAACACCATATATTTT. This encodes CASTDSSGNTIYF.